This TCR beta chain was identified during a study of blood T cells in healthy people across ages. Points from the study as a whole: The lack of PBMC sorting stopped any conclusive naive versus antigen-experienced comparison.

The CDR3 contains 16 residues. The V and J ends lost 2 bases and 3 bases respectively, with 14 bases between them. Germline CDR1 MDHEN, CDR2 SYDVKM. A second PCR, run for about 7 to 11 cycles, used a sample-barcoded 5' primer plus a J-beta primer mix. TCRdb re-called the 5' RACE reads through MiXCR, storing one row per CDR3 protein. The sample has 1.8 million or so distinct CDR3 sequences; about 39% are singletons. In each sample, at least 6.5 million PBMCs were isolated. Remarks on this clonotype: Its cognate antigen is unknown.

Material for sequencing was blood. The TCR originated in a human donor in good health. The V and J genes are TRBV28 and TRBJ1-5; D is possibly TRBD1 (6 bases). CDR3 nucleotide sequence: TGTGCCAGCAGTTTAAGGGGGTACAGGGACAATCAGCCCCAGCATTTT. This sequence encodes CASSLRGYRDNQPQHF.